Below, one T cell receptor beta chain is given with its context. Antigen unknown. 13 Jbeta primers and 60 Vbeta primers were used for the PCR. Profiled with immunoSEQ multiplex PCR; TCRdb holds only in-frame clones, not every one. The sample contains roughly 150,000 clones, about 79% of which appear only once. Though nominally healthy at sampling, donors likely had unrecorded immune exposures. The sample is drawn from a study of cytomegalovirus exposure and HLA in healthy donors. The wider study: There were 75 million to 95 million unique TCRs (from HLA-typed donors) in an early data release. Points from the study as a whole: Reported performance of the classifier showed diagnosis of cytomegalovirus status with high specificity and sensitivity.

Input material: PBMCs. The receptor was isolated from a male donor in good health and CMV-seronegative.

The CDR3 is CASSSPDRATYNEQFF. CDR3 nucleotide sequence: TGTGCCAGCAGTTCCCCCGACAGGGCCACCTACAATGAGCAGTTCTTC. The chain employs TRBV6-5 and TRBJ2-1; 7 bases are shared with TRBD1. After removal of 4 bases from V and 2 bases from J, the junction contained 8 bases not matched to a gene. CDR1 and CDR2 from the germline V gene are MNHEY and SVGAGI. The CDR3 sequence is 16 residues long.